The source of this TCR beta chain is a study of Ad26.COV2.S vaccination and SARS-CoV-2 variants. Study information: Donor participated within the Ad26.COV2.S arm of the COV1001 trial. Once, or twice with 56 days between doses, Ad26.COV2.S was given intramuscularly. General observations from the study: The breadth of spike-specific CD8+ and CD4+ T cell responses after vaccination was reportedly substantial.

As for treatment: some 20 received Ad26.COV2.S at low or high dose, single or two shots; 5 received placebo; per-sample allocation not given. Each sample was drawn 63 days after the first injection (of vaccine or placebo). CDR1 and CDR2 from the germline V gene are LGHDT and YNNKEL (reference sequence). This CDR3 has 14 amino acids. V gave up 2 bases and J gave up 8 bases, with 15 bases separating them. Data came from immunoSEQ multiplex PCR; TCRdb stores just in-frame clones and leaves some out. The sample holds 300,000 to 400,000 clones, around 86% seen once. Notes on this clone: Its cognate antigen is unknown.

The sequence was obtained from a person between 18 and 65 years old who received the Ad26.COV2.S COVID-19 vaccine or a placebo. Source: peripheral blood, taken in a trial of Ad26.COV2.S vaccine versus placebo. This chain joins TRBV3-1 (or the pseudogene TRBV3-2) and TRBJ1-2, with D hard to call. For the CDR3, the DNA is TGTGCCAGCAGCCAATCGATTGGGGATGAAGGCTACACCTTC. Protein product: CASSQSIGDEGYTF.